One sample yielded the 27 T cell receptor beta chains listed below, sequenced in a study of blood T cell repertoires in COVID-19. The method was immunoSEQ multiplex PCR; TCRdb's version includes in-frame clones alone and lacks a portion of them. The table shows 100,000 or so clones, with around four fifths occurring only once. Sample: peripheral blood. These receptors were taken from a man aged 55 to 69 with active or convalescent COVID-19.

The chain links TRBV4-1 to TRBJ2-7; D uncertain. CDR1 and CDR2 from the germline V gene are MGHRA and YSYEKL. The CDR3 is made up of 15 amino acids. V was pared by 0 bases and J by 0 bases, with 9 bases between. CDR3 in amino acids: CASSQDRGSSYEQYF. In DNA form, the CDR3 reads TGCGCCAGCAGCCAAGATCGCGGTTCCTCCTACGAGCAGTACTTC.

The chain links TRBV5-1 to TRBJ2-5; maybe TRBD2 (6 bases). The ends were cut back, 2 bases at V and 6 bases at J, with 14 bases in the middle. The CDR3 is made up of 14 amino acids. Germline CDR1 is SGHRS and CDR2 is YFSETQ. The CDR3 nucleotides read TGCGCCAGCAGCTTTGACGGGGGAGGAAAGACCCAGTACTTC. It is translated as CASSFDGGGKTQYF.

The table lists this clone with a few counts. The chain is built from TRBV9 and TRBJ1-2; unclear D gene. V gave up 0 bases and J gave up 4 bases, with 10 bases separating them. Germline V lookup: CDR1 SGDLS, CDR2 YYNGEE. The length of the CDR3 is 14 residues. CDR3 amino acids: CASSVAEEIYGYTF. CDR3 nucleotides: TGTGCCAGCAGCGTAGCGGAGGAAATCTATGGCTACACCTTC.

The chain recombines TRBV28 with TRBJ1-1; 8 nucleotides line up with TRBD1. CDR3 length: 13 residues. The J segment lost 4 bases and the V segment lost 5 bases, leaving 3 bases of the junction unmatched. Germline V gene data show CDR1 as MDHEN and CDR2 as SYDVKM. As DNA, the CDR3 is TGTGCCAGCAGTCAAGACAGGGGCACTGAAGCTTTCTTT. It codes for CASSQDRGTEAFF.

V and J are TRBV6-5 and TRBJ2-7; D possibly corresponds to TRBD2 (6 bases). The length of the CDR3 is 15 residues. Germline CDR1 and CDR2: MNHEY and SVGAGI. V was clipped by 8 bases and J by 3 bases, with 20 bases between them. CDR3 sequence reads: CASSSKPSEIYEQYF. The CDR3 DNA reads TGTGCCAGCTCATCAAAACCTAGCGAAATCTACGAGCAGTACTTC.

The J gene is TRBJ1-6, the V gene TRBV10-2; TRBD1 agrees at 7 bases. The V segment lost 6 bases and the J segment 6 bases; nucleotides outside the gene matches: 8. Germline CDR1 is WSHSY and CDR2 is SAAADI. The CDR3 runs 15 residues. The CDR3 region is CASRADRAFNSPLHF. Written as DNA, the CDR3 is TGCGCCAGCAGAGCAGACAGGGCGTTTAATTCACCCCTCCACTTT.

This sequence joins TRBV29-1 and TRBJ1-1, with a possible D match to TRBD1 (6 bases). Trimming cost V 4 bases and J 6 bases, with 15 bases left between them. The CDR3 is 13 residues long. Germline CDR1 reads SQVTM; CDR2 reads ANQGSEA. In nucleotides, the CDR3 is TGCAGCGTTGTGGCAGGGGCCCTTCCTGAAGCTTTCTTT. Translation gives CSVVAGALPEAFF.

This clone was observed once. The CDR3 here is CASSQDQATDTQYF. The CDR3 DNA follows: TGTGCCAGCAGCCAAGATCAAGCCACAGATACGCAGTATTTT. This sequence joins TRBV4-2 and TRBJ2-3; D call uncertain. There are 14 residues in the CDR3. V lost 0 bases and J lost 2, with 6 bases in between. CDR1 is LGHNA and CDR2 is YNFKEQ in the germline V gene.

This chain uses TRBV6-2 or TRBV6-3 with TRBJ2-1, with a tentative D call TRBD2 (5 bases). CDR1 is MNHEY and CDR2 is SVGEGT in the germline V gene. Trimming shortened V by 5 bases and J by 8 bases, and 10 bases separated the two germline ends. The length of the CDR3 is 12 residues. The CDR3 reads CASSGTRDEQFF. The DNA for the CDR3 is TGTGCCAGCAGTGGTACGCGGGATGAGCAGTTCTTC.

The chain links TRBV28 to TRBJ1-6, with D unresolved. The germline gives CDR1 MDHEN, CDR2 SYDVKM. This CDR3 is built from 13 residues. V was cut by 2 bases and J by 8 bases, with 7 bases left in between. The CDR3 is CASSLTRDSPLHF. CDR3 nucleotides: TGTGCCAGCAGTTTAACCCGGGATTCACCCCTCCACTTT.

The genes are TRBV6-1 and TRBJ2-3; 7 bases are a match to TRBD2. The CDR3 is 19 amino acids. After removal of 4 bases from V and 0 bases from J, the junction contained 16 bases not matched to a gene. Germline V CDR1 and CDR2: MNHNS, SASEGT. CDR3 sequence reads: CASSVWLAETLTSTDTQYF. The DNA for the CDR3 is TGTGCCAGCAGTGTATGGCTAGCGGAGACCCTTACTAGCACAGATACGCAGTATTTT.

The chain's CDR3 is CASSTGAVNSPLHF. The CDR3 DNA sequence: TGTGCCAGTAGCACAGGGGCGGTAAATTCACCCCTCCACTTT. The chain joins TRBV19 to TRBJ1-6, with 7 nucleotides matching TRBD1. V dropped 6 bases and J dropped 7; count of bases not matched to a gene: 6. The CDR3 totals 14 residues. CDR1 is LNHDA, CDR2 SQIVND, per germline (reference sequence).

The chain is built from TRBV7-8 and TRBJ2-1; 9 nucleotides align to TRBD1. The V segment lost 1 base and the J segment 2 bases; nucleotides outside the gene matches: 3. The germline gives CDR1 SGHVS, CDR2 FQNEAQ. CDR3 size: 16 residues. This chain's CDR3 is CASSLVRDRAYNEQFF. DNA of the CDR3: TGTGCCAGCAGCTTAGTCCGGGACAGGGCCTACAATGAGCAGTTCTTC.

J is TRBJ2-3 and V is TRBV15; D is uncertain. Trimming took 0 bases from V and 2 from J, leaving 21 bases between them. CDR1 and CDR2 (germline): LNHNV, YYDKDF (reference sequence). The CDR3 loop spans 19 amino acids. CDR3 region: CATSRDLYVARGATDTQYF. The CDR3 DNA is TGTGCCACCAGCAGAGATCTGTATGTCGCTAGAGGCGCCACAGATACGCAGTATTTT. Full variable domain (outside the CDR3, taken from reference TRBV15 and TRBJ2-3): DAMVIQNPRYQVTQFGKPVTLSCSQTLNHNVMYWYQQKSSQAPKLLFHYYDKDFNNEADTPDNFQSRRPNTSFCFLDIRSPGLGDTAMYLCATSRDLYVARGATDTQYFGPGTRLTVL.

The chain carries TRBV5-6 and TRBJ2-7, with 7 bases lining up with TRBD1. The CDR3 spans 13 residues. Trimming took 2 bases from V and 7 from J; bases not matched to a gene: 6. Germline V gives CDR1 SGHDT, CDR2 YYEEEE. This CDR3 is CASSFGQAWEQYV. The CDR3 bases are TGTGCCAGCAGCTTTGGACAGGCGTGGGAGCAGTACGTC.

The V and J genes are TRBV10-3 and TRBJ2-1, with TRBD2 identical over 7 bases. The trim removed 10 bases at V and 2 bases at J, leaving 5 bases unmatched. Germline V gene lookup returns CDR1 ENHRY and CDR2 SYGVKD. The CDR3 extends over 13 amino acids. The CDR3 sequence: CATSGGTYNEQFF. The DNA for the CDR3 is TGTGCCACCTCCGGGGGGACCTACAATGAGCAGTTCTTC.

This clone was seen once. The chain uses TRBV6-5 and TRBJ2-3, with 8 bases aligning to TRBD2. CDR3 size: 13 residues. The germline V gene encodes CDR1 MNHEY and CDR2 SVGAGI. With V trimmed by 6 bases and J by 6 bases, 5 bases remained unmatched. The CDR3: CASRGLGLDTQYF. DNA for the CDR3: TGTGCCAGCAGGGGACTAGGGCTGGATACGCAGTATTTT.

This clone showed up just a few times. The chain couples TRBV4-2 to TRBJ2-7, with D perhaps TRBD2 (5 bases). The CDR3 runs 13 residues. Deletions cut 4 bases from V and 2 bases from J, with 9 bases between. CDR1 and CDR2 from the germline V gene are LGHNA and YNFKEQ. The CDR3 DNA sequence: TGTGCCAGCAGCCGTGAGGGCACCTACGAGCAGTACTTC. Translated, it gives CASSREGTYEQYF.

This chain uses TRBV11-2 with TRBJ2-1; 8 bases are a match to TRBD2. In germline, CDR1 is SGHAT, CDR2 FQNNGV. The trim removed 0 bases at V and 6 bases at J, leaving 16 bases unmatched. This CDR3 is built from 19 residues. The CDR3 sequence: CASSLDSHFSGTSLNEQFF. The CDR3 DNA sequence: TGTGCCAGCAGCTTAGATTCCCATTTTAGCGGGACGAGCCTCAATGAGCAGTTCTTC.

V is TRBV5-1 and J is TRBJ2-1; 8 nucleotides match TRBD1. This CDR3 contains 16 residues. Germline CDR1 is SGHRS and CDR2 is YFSETQ. Trimming cost V 2 bases and J 4 bases; bases outside gene matches: 8. For the CDR3, the DNA is TGCGCCAGCAGCTTTGGGGCCGGGACAGGATACAATGAGCAGTTCTTC. This codes for CASSFGAGTGYNEQFF.

V gene TRBV10-2 combines with J gene TRBJ2-7, with TRBD2 identical over 11 bases. The CDR3 covers 16 residues. Germline V gives CDR1 WSHSY, CDR2 SAAADI. Trimming removed 4 bases from V and 1 base from J; junction bases left unmatched: 6. The CDR3 bases are TGCGCCAGCAGTGGCCCCGGGACTAGCGGATCCTACGAGCAGTACGTC. This encodes CASSGPGTSGSYEQYV.

V gene TRBV4-3 combines with J gene TRBJ1-4; D is undetermined. CDR1 LGHNA and CDR2 YSLEER come from the germline V gene. V gave up 4 bases and J gave up 1 base, with 7 bases separating them. CDR3 size: 14 residues. The CDR3 DNA reads as TGCGCCAGCAGCCGCCGAGAAACTAATGAAAAACTGTTTTTT. It specifies CASSRRETNEKLFF.

This clone was recorded once. V and J are TRBV28 and TRBJ1-2; D is uncertain. Germline CDR1 and CDR2: MDHEN and SYDVKM. V shed 1 base and J shed 4 bases, with 7 bases lying between them. This CDR3 spans 13 amino acids. This chain's CDR3 is CASSLSRSYGYTF. CDR3 sequence (DNA): TGTGCCAGCAGTTTATCGAGGAGCTATGGCTACACCTTC.

With regard to this clone: The sample has other DNA sequences that encode this CDR3 too. The chain recombines TRBV18 with TRBJ1-1, with a tentative D call TRBD1 (5 bases). Germline lookup yields CDR1 KGHSH and CDR2 LQKENI. V lost 6 bases, J lost 2 bases, and 13 bases lay in between. This CDR3 comprises 14 residues. The CDR3 loop is CASSGGGSNTEAFF. In DNA form, the CDR3 reads TGTGCCAGCTCGGGGGGAGGATCTAACACTGAAGCTTTCTTT.

The chain employs TRBV5-4 and TRBJ2-3, with 7 bases that match TRBD1. Germline lookup yields CDR1 SGHNT and CDR2 YYREEE (reference sequence). The length of the CDR3 is 16 residues. Trimming cost V 4 bases and J 0 bases; bases outside gene matches: 8. As DNA, the CDR3 is TGTGCCAGCAGCGGGAGACAGGGAATTAGCACAGATACGCAGTATTTT. This codes for CASSGRQGISTDTQYF.

The genes are TRBV5-5 and TRBJ2-7; a weak D match, TRBD1 (6 bases). From germline, CDR1 is SGHKS and CDR2 YYEKEE (reference sequence). V was trimmed by 0 bases and J by 5 bases, leaving 18 bases between them. The CDR3 runs to 16 residues. This CDR3 is CASSLAIQGSIHEQYF. DNA of the CDR3: TGTGCCAGCAGCTTGGCCATCCAGGGGAGTATTCACGAGCAGTACTTC.

This chain uses TRBV9 with TRBJ1-1; 7 positions agree with TRBD1. This CDR3 contains 15 residues. The germline CDR1 and CDR2 sequences are SGDLS and YYNGEE. Trimming at V came to 3 bases and at J to 1 base, leaving 6 bases not matched to a gene. CDR3 nucleotide sequence: TGTGCCAGCAGCGCTAGACAGGGCCAGAACACTGAAGCTTTCTTT. Amino acids: CASSARQGQNTEAFF.